Listed below are T cell receptor beta chains from one sample, sequenced in a study of blood T cells in healthy people across ages. Via MiXCR, TCRdb re-called the 5' RACE reads, giving one row per CDR3 protein. The top ten clones hold approximately 22% of a sample with roughly 1.9 million distinct CDR3 sequences, 35% to 50% of them seen once. Sequencing was performed on blood. These receptor sequences come from a human donor in good health. The CDR3 runs from the conserved cysteine through the conserved F or W. Each record gives: clone size, V gene, J gene, D gene, CDR3 protein, CDR3 DNA. The D gene is left open where the match is weak. Some rows have no size entry. The others give once, few or many, or a class for an expanded clone.

abundance: NA
v_gene: TRBV11-2
j_gene: TRBJ2-3
d_gene: NA
CDR3aa: CASSSILGGRESGTDTQYF
CDR3nt: TGTGCCAGCAGCTCGATCCTGGGGGGCAGGGAATCTGGCACAGATACGCAGTATTTT

abundance: few
v_gene: TRBV29-1
j_gene: TRBJ1-2
d_gene: NA
CDR3aa: CSVEGGGDGHTF
CDR3nt: TGCAGCGTTGAAGGCGGGGGAGATGGCCACACCTTC

abundance: NA
v_gene: TRBV6-2/TRBV6-3
j_gene: TRBJ1-2
d_gene: NA
CDR3aa: CASSYSDVDYGYTF
CDR3nt: TGTGCCAGCAGTTACTCCGACGTTGACTATGGCTACACCTTC

abundance: NA
v_gene: TRBV12-3/TRBV12-4
j_gene: TRBJ1-2
d_gene: NA
CDR3aa: CASKLGLWGYTF
CDR3nt: TGTGCCAGCAAATTGGGCCTCTGGGGCTACACCTTC

abundance: few
v_gene: TRBV29-1
j_gene: TRBJ1-2
d_gene: TRBD1
CDR3aa: CSVEDTGADWGYTF
CDR3nt: TGCAGCGTTGAAGATACAGGGGCGGATTGGGGCTACACCTTC

abundance: few
v_gene: TRBV20-1
j_gene: TRBJ2-5
d_gene: NA
CDR3aa: CSGVKTVQETQYF
CDR3nt: TGCAGTGGTGTGAAGACGGTCCAAGAGACCCAGTACTTC

abundance: NA
v_gene: TRBV7-9
j_gene: TRBJ1-1
d_gene: NA
CDR3aa: CASSSRAEAFF
CDR3nt: TGTGCCAGTAGCTCACGGGCTGAAGCTTTCTTT

abundance: few
v_gene: TRBV6-2/TRBV6-3
j_gene: TRBJ2-3
d_gene: TRBD2
CDR3aa: CASTLAGKPTDTQYF
CDR3nt: TGTGCCAGCACCCTAGCGGGGAAACCCACAGATACGCAGTATTTT

abundance: many
v_gene: TRBV10-3
j_gene: TRBJ2-5
d_gene: NA
CDR3aa: CAISEAQETQYF
CDR3nt: TGTGCCATCAGTGAAGCCCAAGAGACCCAGTACTTC

abundance: NA
v_gene: TRBV20-1
j_gene: TRBJ2-1
d_gene: NA
CDR3aa: CSARDGASHRSYNEQFF
CDR3nt: TGCAGTGCTAGAGATGGGGCTAGCCATCGCTCCTACAATGAGCAGTTCTTC

abundance: NA
v_gene: TRBV6-2/TRBV6-3
j_gene: TRBJ1-5
d_gene: TRBD1
CDR3aa: CASSLPGQGINQPQHF
CDR3nt: TGTGCCAGCAGTCTACCGGGACAGGGGATCAATCAGCCCCAGCATTTT

abundance: NA
v_gene: TRBV29-1
j_gene: TRBJ2-7
d_gene: NA
CDR3aa: CSVGSQGKPYEQYF
CDR3nt: TGCAGCGTTGGTTCGCAGGGTAAACCCTACGAGCAGTACTTC

abundance: NA
v_gene: TRBV10-3
j_gene: TRBJ1-2
d_gene: NA
CDR3aa: CAISEIGVYGYTF
CDR3nt: TGTGCCATCAGTGAAATAGGGGTCTATGGCTACACCTTC

abundance: NA
v_gene: TRBV7-2
j_gene: TRBJ2-7
d_gene: NA
CDR3aa: CASSFNTGAWSEQYF
CDR3nt: TGTGCCAGCAGCTTTAATACAGGAGCTTGGAGCGAGCAGTACTTC

abundance: few
v_gene: TRBV28
j_gene: TRBJ1-5
d_gene: TRBD1
CDR3aa: CASRRQGNTQPQHF
CDR3nt: TGTGCCAGCAGAAGACAGGGTAATACTCAGCCCCAGCATTTT

abundance: few
v_gene: TRBV29-1
j_gene: TRBJ2-5
d_gene: TRBD1
CDR3aa: CSAPGDSDQETQYF
CDR3nt: TGCAGCGCCCCAGGGGACAGCGACCAAGAGACCCAGTACTTC

abundance: NA
v_gene: TRBV7-2
j_gene: TRBJ2-7
d_gene: NA
CDR3aa: CVSSLQSQLQYEQYF
CDR3nt: TGTGTCAGCAGCTTACAGTCACAGCTCCAATACGAGCAGTACTTC

abundance: once
v_gene: TRBV12-3/TRBV12-4
j_gene: TRBJ1-3
d_gene: NA
CDR3aa: CASSQTGPGNTIYF
CDR3nt: TGTGCCAGCAGCCAAACAGGGCCTGGAAACACCATATATTTT

abundance: NA
v_gene: TRBV6-5
j_gene: TRBJ2-2
d_gene: NA
CDR3aa: CASSLFLAGPNTGELFF
CDR3nt: TGTGCCAGCAGTTTGTTCCTGGCGGGACCGAACACCGGGGAGCTGTTTTTT

abundance: NA
v_gene: TRBV7-2
j_gene: TRBJ1-2
d_gene: NA
CDR3aa: CASSLALRQDGYGYTF
CDR3nt: TGTGCCAGCAGCTTAGCTCTCCGACAGGATGGCTATGGCTACACCTTC

abundance: NA
v_gene: TRBV9
j_gene: TRBJ1-2
d_gene: NA
CDR3aa: CASSVRPGSDYGYTF
CDR3nt: TGTGCCAGCAGCGTACGACCCGGGAGTGACTATGGCTACACCTTC

abundance: NA
v_gene: TRBV9
j_gene: TRBJ2-3
d_gene: TRBD1
CDR3aa: CASKGTGAQYF
CDR3nt: TGTGCCAGCAAAGGGACAGGGGCGCAGTATTTT

abundance: few
v_gene: TRBV28
j_gene: TRBJ2-1
d_gene: NA
CDR3aa: CASSTTGTPRIKFF
CDR3nt: TGTGCCAGCAGTACTACCGGGACCCCAAGAATAAAGTTCTTC

abundance: NA
v_gene: TRBV3-1
j_gene: TRBJ2-7
d_gene: TRBD2
CDR3aa: CASSQGTSRAEQYF
CDR3nt: TGTGCCAGCAGCCAAGGGACTAGTCGGGCCGAGCAGTACTTC

abundance: few
v_gene: TRBV20-1
j_gene: TRBJ1-2
d_gene: NA
CDR3aa: CSASPGNYGYTF
CDR3nt: TGCAGTGCCAGTCCCGGAAACTATGGCTACACCTTC

abundance: NA
v_gene: TRBV5-1
j_gene: TRBJ2-5
d_gene: TRBD1
CDR3aa: CASSPWGDRQETQYF
CDR3nt: TGCGCCAGCAGCCCCTGGGGGGACAGGCAAGAGACCCAGTACTTC

abundance: NA
v_gene: TRBV27
j_gene: TRBJ1-5
d_gene: NA
CDR3aa: CASSLLIECLYRDGGLINQPQHF
CDR3nt: TGTGCCAGCAGTTTATTGATAGAGTGCTTATACCGGGACGGCGGATTAATCAATCAGCCCCAGCATTTT

abundance: few
v_gene: TRBV20-1
j_gene: TRBJ2-3
d_gene: NA
CDR3aa: CSASLGVGGTDTQYF
CDR3nt: TGCAGTGCTAGTTTGGGAGTTGGGGGGACAGATACGCAGTATTTT

abundance: NA
v_gene: TRBV20-1
j_gene: TRBJ1-2
d_gene: NA
CDR3aa: CSAPSGVNGYTF
CDR3nt: TGCAGTGCTCCCTCAGGGGTGAATGGCTACACCTTC

abundance: NA
v_gene: TRBV20-1
j_gene: TRBJ2-3
d_gene: NA
CDR3aa: CSVVGSTDTQYF
CDR3nt: TGCAGTGTCGTCGGGAGCACAGATACGCAGTATTTT

abundance: NA
v_gene: TRBV25-1
j_gene: TRBJ2-7
d_gene: NA
CDR3aa: CASSEQAEYEQYF
CDR3nt: TGTGCCAGCAGTGAGCAGGCGGAGTACGAGCAGTACTTC

abundance: few
v_gene: TRBV5-1
j_gene: TRBJ2-7
d_gene: NA
CDR3aa: CASKMDGNYEQYF
CDR3nt: TGCGCCAGCAAAATGGACGGGAACTACGAGCAGTACTTC

abundance: NA
v_gene: TRBV24-1
j_gene: TRBJ2-1
d_gene: NA
CDR3aa: CATSDLDSSIYNEQFF
CDR3nt: TGTGCCACCAGTGATTTGGACAGCTCGATTTACAATGAGCAGTTCTTC

abundance: NA
v_gene: TRBV25-1
j_gene: TRBJ2-7
d_gene: NA
CDR3aa: CASWGTPSYEQYF
CDR3nt: TGTGCCAGCTGGGGTACTCCCTCCTACGAGCAGTACTTC

abundance: few
v_gene: TRBV6-5
j_gene: TRBJ2-3
d_gene: NA
CDR3aa: CASTTAGPTDTQYF
CDR3nt: TGTGCCAGCACAACAGCGGGCCCCACAGATACGCAGTATTTT

abundance: NA
v_gene: TRBV25-1
j_gene: TRBJ2-3
d_gene: NA
CDR3aa: CASSEIGGGVLDTQYF
CDR3nt: TGTGCCAGCAGTGAGATTGGTGGGGGCGTGTTGGATACGCAGTATTTT

abundance: NA
v_gene: TRBV20-1
j_gene: TRBJ2-7
d_gene: NA
CDR3aa: CSASRSTDPPYEQYF
CDR3nt: TGCAGTGCTAGTCGGTCGACAGACCCCCCCTACGAGCAGTACTTC

abundance: NA
v_gene: TRBV7-2
j_gene: TRBJ2-5
d_gene: NA
CDR3aa: CVSSLDLSQETQYF
CDR3nt: TGTGTCAGCAGCTTAGACCTTAGCCAAGAGACTCAGTACTTC

abundance: NA
v_gene: TRBV20-1
j_gene: TRBJ1-2
d_gene: NA
CDR3aa: CSASRQALNGYTF
CDR3nt: TGCAGTGCTAGCAGGCAGGCGCTAAATGGCTACACCTTC

abundance: NA
v_gene: TRBV7-9
j_gene: TRBJ2-7
d_gene: NA
CDR3aa: CASSSVRSGSGEQYF
CDR3nt: TGTGCCAGCAGCTCCGTAAGGTCGGGCTCGGGCGAGCAGTACTTC

abundance: NA
v_gene: TRBV7-3
j_gene: TRBJ2-5
d_gene: NA
CDR3aa: CASSYGQGKTQYF
CDR3nt: TGTGCCAGCAGCTATGGCCAGGGGAAGACCCAGTACTTC

abundance: NA
v_gene: TRBV21-1
j_gene: TRBJ1-1
d_gene: NA
CDR3aa: CARKKGGQGDTEAFF
CDR3nt: TGTGCCAGAAAAAAAGGGGGACAGGGGGACACTGAAGCTTTCTTT